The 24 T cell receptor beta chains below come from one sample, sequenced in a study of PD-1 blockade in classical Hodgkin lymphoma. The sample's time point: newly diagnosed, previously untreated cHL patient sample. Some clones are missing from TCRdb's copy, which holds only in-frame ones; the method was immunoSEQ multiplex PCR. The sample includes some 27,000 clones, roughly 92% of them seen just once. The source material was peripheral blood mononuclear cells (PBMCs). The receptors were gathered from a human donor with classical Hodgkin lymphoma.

CDR3 sequence (DNA): TGTGCCAGCAGCCCCTACAGGGTAGGGAACACTGAAGCTTTCTTT. Protein: CASSPYRVGNTEAFF. The rearrangement joins TRBV9 to TRBJ1-1; weak D call: TRBD1 (6 bases). From germline, CDR1 is SGDLS and CDR2 YYNGEE. With 4 bases removed from V and 1 base from J, the gap between germline ends came to 14 bases. This CDR3 has 15 residues.

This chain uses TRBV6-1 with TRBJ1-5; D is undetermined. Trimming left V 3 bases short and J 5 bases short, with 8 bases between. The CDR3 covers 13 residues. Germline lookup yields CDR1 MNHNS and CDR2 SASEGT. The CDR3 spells CASSENPDQPQHF. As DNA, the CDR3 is TGTGCCAGCAGTGAGAACCCCGATCAGCCCCAGCATTTT.

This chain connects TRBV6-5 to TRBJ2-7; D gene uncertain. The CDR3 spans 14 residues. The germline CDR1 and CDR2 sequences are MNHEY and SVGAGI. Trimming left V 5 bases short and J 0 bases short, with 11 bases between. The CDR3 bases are TGTGCCAGCAGTACCGACGGGCTCTCCTACGAGCAGTACTTC. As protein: CASSTDGLSYEQYF.

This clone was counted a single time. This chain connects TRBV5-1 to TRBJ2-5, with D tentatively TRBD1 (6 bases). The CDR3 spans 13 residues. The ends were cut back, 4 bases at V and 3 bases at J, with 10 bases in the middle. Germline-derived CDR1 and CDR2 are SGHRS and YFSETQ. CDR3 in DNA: TGCGCCAGCAGCCTAGGACAGAAAGAGACCCAGTACTTC. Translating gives CASSLGQKETQYF.

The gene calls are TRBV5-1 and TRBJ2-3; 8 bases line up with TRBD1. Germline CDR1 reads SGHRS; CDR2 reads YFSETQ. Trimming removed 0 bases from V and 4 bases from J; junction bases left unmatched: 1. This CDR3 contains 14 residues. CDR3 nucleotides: TGCGCCAGCAGCTTGGGCAGGGGGCCAGATACGCAGTATTTT. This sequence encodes CASSLGRGPDTQYF.

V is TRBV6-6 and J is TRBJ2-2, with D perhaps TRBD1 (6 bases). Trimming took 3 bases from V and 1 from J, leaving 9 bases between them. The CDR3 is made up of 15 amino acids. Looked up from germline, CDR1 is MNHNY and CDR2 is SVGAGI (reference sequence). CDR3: CASSYQGRNTGELFF. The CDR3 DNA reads TGTGCCAGCAGTTATCAGGGGAGGAACACCGGGGAGCTGTTTTTT.

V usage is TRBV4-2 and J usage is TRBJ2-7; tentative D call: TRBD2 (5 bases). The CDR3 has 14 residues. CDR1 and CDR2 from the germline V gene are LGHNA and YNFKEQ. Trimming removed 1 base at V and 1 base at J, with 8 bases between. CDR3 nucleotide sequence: TGTGCCAGCAGCCAAGGTCCGGGATCCTACGAGCAGTACTTC. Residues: CASSQGPGSYEQYF.

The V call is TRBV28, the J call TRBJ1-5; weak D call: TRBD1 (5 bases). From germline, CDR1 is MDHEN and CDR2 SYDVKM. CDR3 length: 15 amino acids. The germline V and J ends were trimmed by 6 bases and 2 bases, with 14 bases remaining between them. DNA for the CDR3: TGTGCCAGCAGGCCCGGGGGTCAGCGCAATCAGCCCCAGCATTTT. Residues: CASRPGGQRNQPQHF.

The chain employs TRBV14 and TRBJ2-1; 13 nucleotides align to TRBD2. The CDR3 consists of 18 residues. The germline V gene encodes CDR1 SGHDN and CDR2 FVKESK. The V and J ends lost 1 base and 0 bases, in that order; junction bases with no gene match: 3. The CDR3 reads CASSQGTSGRGSYNEQFF. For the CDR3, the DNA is TGTGCCAGCAGCCAAGGGACTAGCGGGAGAGGCTCCTACAATGAGCAGTTCTTC. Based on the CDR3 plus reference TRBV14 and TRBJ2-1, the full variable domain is EAGVTQFPSHSVIEKGQTVTLRCDPISGHDNLYWYRRVMGKEIKFLLHFVKESKQDESGMPNNRFLAERTGGTYSTLKVQPAELEDSGVYFCASSQGTSGRGSYNEQFFGPGTRLTVL.

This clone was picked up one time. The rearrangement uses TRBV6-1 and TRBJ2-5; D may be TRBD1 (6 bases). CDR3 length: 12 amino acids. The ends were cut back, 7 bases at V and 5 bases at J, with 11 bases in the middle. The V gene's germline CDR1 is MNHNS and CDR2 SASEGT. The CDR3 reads CASMGAWETQYF. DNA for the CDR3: TGTGCCAGCATGGGGGCTTGGGAGACCCAGTACTTC.

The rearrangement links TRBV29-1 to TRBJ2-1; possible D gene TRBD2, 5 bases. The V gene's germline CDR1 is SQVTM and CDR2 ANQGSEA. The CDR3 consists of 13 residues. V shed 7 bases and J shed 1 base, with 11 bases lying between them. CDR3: CSAGRGSYNEQFF. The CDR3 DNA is TGCAGCGCCGGCCGGGGTTCCTACAATGAGCAGTTCTTC.

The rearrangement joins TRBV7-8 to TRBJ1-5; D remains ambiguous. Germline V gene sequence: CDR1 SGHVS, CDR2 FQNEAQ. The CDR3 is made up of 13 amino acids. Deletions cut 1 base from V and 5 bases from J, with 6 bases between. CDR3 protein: CASSLELDQPQHF. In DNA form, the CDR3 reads TGTGCCAGCAGCTTAGAGTTAGATCAGCCCCAGCATTTT.

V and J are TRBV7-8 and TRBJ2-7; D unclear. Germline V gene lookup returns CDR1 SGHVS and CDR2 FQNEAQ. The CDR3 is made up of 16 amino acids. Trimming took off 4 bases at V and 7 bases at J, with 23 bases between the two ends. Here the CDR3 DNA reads TGTGCCAGCAGCTCTGGCGGTTCTGGTGTGTCTTGGGAGCAGTACTTC. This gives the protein CASSSGGSGVSWEQYF.

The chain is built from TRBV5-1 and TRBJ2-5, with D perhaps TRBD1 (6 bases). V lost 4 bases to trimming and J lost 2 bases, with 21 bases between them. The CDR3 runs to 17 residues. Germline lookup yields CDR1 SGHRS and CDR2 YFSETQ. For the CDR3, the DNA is TGCGCCAGCAGCGACCCTCCCCCGCAGGGGAGACAAGAGACCCAGTACTTC. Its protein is CASSDPPPQGRQETQYF.

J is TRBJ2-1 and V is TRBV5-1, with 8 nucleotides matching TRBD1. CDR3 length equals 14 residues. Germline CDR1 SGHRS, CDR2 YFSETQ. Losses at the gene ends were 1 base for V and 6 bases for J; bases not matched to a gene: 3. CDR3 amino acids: CASSLTGGGNEQFF. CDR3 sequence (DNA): TGCGCCAGCAGCTTGACAGGGGGAGGCAATGAGCAGTTCTTC.

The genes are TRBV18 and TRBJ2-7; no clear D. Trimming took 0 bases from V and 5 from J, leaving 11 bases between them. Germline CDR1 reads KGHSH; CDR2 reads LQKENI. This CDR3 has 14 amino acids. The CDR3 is CASSPPGRAHEQYF. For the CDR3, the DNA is TGTGCCAGCTCACCACCGGGAAGAGCCCACGAGCAGTACTTC.

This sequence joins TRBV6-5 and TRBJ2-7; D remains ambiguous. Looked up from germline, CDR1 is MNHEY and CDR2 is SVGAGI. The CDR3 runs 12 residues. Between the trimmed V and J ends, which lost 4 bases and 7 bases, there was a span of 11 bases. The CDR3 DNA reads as TGTGCCAGCAGTTCCCTCCCTGGGGAGCAGTACTTC. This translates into CASSSLPGEQYF.

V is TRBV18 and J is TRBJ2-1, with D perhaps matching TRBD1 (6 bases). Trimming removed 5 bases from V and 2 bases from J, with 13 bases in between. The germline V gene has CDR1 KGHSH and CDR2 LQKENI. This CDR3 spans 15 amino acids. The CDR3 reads CASSEGDQTYNEQFF. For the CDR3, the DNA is TGTGCCAGCTCAGAGGGGGACCAGACCTACAATGAGCAGTTCTTC.

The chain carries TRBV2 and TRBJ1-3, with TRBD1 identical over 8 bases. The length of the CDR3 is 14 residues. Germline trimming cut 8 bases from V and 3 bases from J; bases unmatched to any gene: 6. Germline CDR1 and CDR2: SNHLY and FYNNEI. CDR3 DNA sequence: TGTGCCAGCGGTCAGGGGGCAGGTGGAAACACCATATATTTT. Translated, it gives CASGQGAGGNTIYF.

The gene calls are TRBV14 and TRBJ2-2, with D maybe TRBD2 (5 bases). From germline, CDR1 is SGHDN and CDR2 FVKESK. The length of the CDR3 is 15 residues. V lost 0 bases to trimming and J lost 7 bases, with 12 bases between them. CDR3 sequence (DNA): TGTGCCAGCAGCCAAGAAACGACGAGGGTCGGGGAGCTGTTTTTT. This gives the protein CASSQETTRVGELFF.

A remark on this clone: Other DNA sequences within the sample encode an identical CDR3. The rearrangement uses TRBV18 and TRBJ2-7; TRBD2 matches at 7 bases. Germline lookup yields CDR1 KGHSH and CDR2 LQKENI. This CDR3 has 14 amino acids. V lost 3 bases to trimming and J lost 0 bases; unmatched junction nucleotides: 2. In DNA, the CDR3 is TGTGCCAGCTCACCCCCTAGCGGCTCCTACGAGCAGTACTTC. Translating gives CASSPPSGSYEQYF.

The CDR3 bases are TGTGCCAGCAGACGGGATACCTACGAGCAGTACTTC. Encoded protein: CASRRDTYEQYF. The chain couples TRBV2 to TRBJ2-7; D is perhaps TRBD2 (5 bases). Germline values: CDR1 SNHLY, CDR2 FYNNEI. V was clipped by 6 bases and J by 2 bases, with 8 bases between them. The CDR3 loop spans 12 amino acids.

CDR3: CASSPLGPNSYNEQFF. The CDR3 nucleotides are TGTGCCAGCTCACCACTAGGGCCAAACTCCTACAATGAGCAGTTCTTC. The V and J genes are TRBV18 and TRBJ2-1; D is uncertain. The V end lost 1 base, the J end lost 0 bases, and 10 bases lay between the germline ends. Germline V gene lookup returns CDR1 KGHSH and CDR2 LQKENI. The CDR3 consists of 16 residues.

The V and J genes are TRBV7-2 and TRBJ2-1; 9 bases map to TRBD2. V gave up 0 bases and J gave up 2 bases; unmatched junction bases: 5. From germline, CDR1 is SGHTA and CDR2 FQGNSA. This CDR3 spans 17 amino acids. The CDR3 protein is CASSLALTSGTYNEQFF. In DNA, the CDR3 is TGTGCCAGCAGCTTAGCCCTGACTAGCGGAACCTACAATGAGCAGTTCTTC.